One sample yielded the 11 T cell receptor beta chains listed below, sequenced in a study of blood T cells in healthy people across ages. Next came a second PCR, run for about 6 to 11 cycles, which used a sample-barcoded 5' primer along with a J-beta primer mix. TCRdb fed the 5' RACE reads into MiXCR, producing one record per CDR3 protein. The repertoire holds 1.5 million to 2 million distinct CDR3 sequences, 30% to 35% seen once, with roughly 12% in the top ten. The sequenced material came from blood. Receptors were obtained from a woman between 25 and 40 years old in good health.

The chain joins TRBV20-1 to TRBJ2-1, with 8 bases matching TRBD1. After removal of 5 bases from V and 14 bases from J, the junction contained 11 bases not matched to a gene. Germline-derived CDR1 and CDR2 are DFQATT and SNEGSKA (reference sequence). The CDR3 contains 12 residues. The CDR3 is CSARQGREKEFF. CDR3 nucleotides: TGCAGTGCTCGACAGGGGCGTGAAAAGGAGTTCTTC.

This clonotype was seen more than once but under ten times. This chain joins TRBV4-1 and TRBJ1-1, with 8 bases fitting TRBD1. Germline V CDR1 and CDR2: MGHRA, YSYEKL. The CDR3 totals 14 residues. V lost 8 bases to trimming and J lost 3 bases; unmatched junction nucleotides: 8. CDR3 protein: CASGPQGGDTEAFF. The DNA of the CDR3 is TGCGCCAGCGGCCCACAGGGGGGGGACACTGAAGCTTTCTTT.

The rearrangement uses TRBV11-2 and TRBJ1-1, with TRBD1 matching over 10 bases. Germline loops: CDR1 SGHAT, CDR2 FQNNGV. V was pared by 6 bases and J by 8 bases, with 12 bases of the junction left unmatched. CDR3 length: 15 residues. CDR3 in amino acids: CASSDPGQGTLEAFF. CDR3 in DNA: TGTGCCAGCAGTGACCCGGGACAGGGGACTTTGGAAGCTTTCTTT.

In this sample, this clonotype turned up a few times. The chain uses TRBV24-1 and TRBJ2-1; 9 bases are a match to TRBD2. J was trimmed by 5 bases and V by 2 bases; bases with no gene match: 9. CDR1 and CDR2 from the germline V gene are KGHDR and SFDVKD. The CDR3 contains 17 residues. The CDR3 sequence is CATSDSGLAGKNNEQFF. The CDR3 nucleotides are TGTGCCACCAGTGATTCAGGCCTAGCGGGGAAAAACAATGAGCAGTTCTTC.

The rearrangement links TRBV6-1 to TRBJ2-3; D is ambiguous. Germline assignment: CDR1 MNHNS and CDR2 SASEGT. V lost 3 bases to trimming and J lost 0 bases, with 10 bases between them. The CDR3 is 15 amino acids. The CDR3 nucleotides read TGTGCCAGCAGTGATTTACTGGTCAGCACAGATACGCAGTATTTT. Protein sequence: CASSDLLVSTDTQYF.

V gene TRBV10-2 combines with J gene TRBJ2-3; D unresolved. The CDR3 loop spans 15 amino acids. Germline lookup yields CDR1 WSHSY and CDR2 SAAADI. V lost 6 bases and J 2 bases, leaving 15 bases between the germline ends. For the CDR3, the DNA is TGCGCCAGCAGACAGATTCCCCGAGACACAGATACGCAGTATTTT. Protein product: CASRQIPRDTDTQYF.

Only a few counts were recorded for this clonotype. This chain links TRBV5-1 with TRBJ2-7; D gene ambiguous. Germline values: CDR1 SGHRS, CDR2 YFSETQ. The CDR3 length is 16 residues. Trimming took 0 bases from V and 6 from J, leaving 19 bases between them. CDR3 nucleotide sequence: TGCGCCAGCAGCTTGGGGTCCGTACAGCTTCACGGCGAGCAGTACTTC. Amino acids: CASSLGSVQLHGEQYF. The full variable domain, completed using reference TRBV5-1 and TRBJ2-7, is KAGVTQTPRYLIKTRGQQVTLSCSPISGHRSVSWYQQTPGQGLQFLFEYFSETQRNKGNFPGRFSGRQFSNSRSEMNVSTLELGDSALYLCASSLGSVQLHGEQYFGPGTRLTVT.

V usage is TRBV10-3 and J usage is TRBJ2-1, with 7 positions matching TRBD2. Per germline, CDR1 ENHRY and CDR2 SYGVKD. V trimming: 9 bases; J trimming: 7 bases; junction bases outside the gene matches: 3. There are 11 residues in the CDR3. DNA of the CDR3: TGTGCCATAAGCGGGGTAAATGAGCAGTTCTTC. Protein sequence: CAISGVNEQFF.

The V gene is TRBV5-1, the J gene TRBJ2-7; D possibly corresponds to TRBD1 (5 bases). There are 14 residues in the CDR3. The germline V gene has CDR1 SGHRS and CDR2 YFSETQ. The V end lost 4 bases, the J end lost 2 bases, and 13 bases lay between the germline ends. The DNA for the CDR3 is TGCGCCAGCAGCGGGGAATTGACAGCCTACGAGCAGTACTTC. Amino acids: CASSGELTAYEQYF.

On this clonotype itself: A much larger clone lies a single base off, so this may be a read error. The chain joins TRBV10-3 to TRBJ2-5; weak D call: TRBD2 (6 bases). Germline V CDR1 and CDR2: ENHRY, SYGVKD. This CDR3 region has 14 residues. Trimming removed 3 bases at V and 9 bases at J, with 17 bases between. This CDR3 reads CAISDSGDREAQYF. The CDR3 DNA reads as TGTGCCATCAGTGACTCGGGAGATAGGGAGGCCCAGTACTTC.

The chain is built from TRBV20-1 and TRBJ2-7; TRBD2 aligns across 8 bases. With the DNA end fitting TRBJ2-1 better, the J assignment may be wrong. The CDR3 contains 15 residues. Germline values: CDR1 DFQATT, CDR2 SNEGSKA (reference sequence). CDR3 coding DNA: TGCAGTGCGGAAAAGTGGGGCGGGGGGAACAATGAGCAGTTCTTC. This gives the protein CSAEKWGGGNNEQFF.